What follows is one T cell receptor beta chain and its context. The CDR3 runs to 14 residues. Trimming pared 4 bases from V and 1 base from J, leaving 13 bases between. Germline CDR1 and CDR2: GTSNPN and SVGIG (reference sequence). The sample is drawn from a study of blood T cell repertoires in COVID-19. Study context: Donors in the United States, Italy and Spain gave samples during acute or convalescent COVID-19. The analysed material was cDNA or gDNA that came from T cells, B-cell-depleted T cells, or PBMCs.

Patients in Seattle were enrolled during active infection, then followed longitudinally. Original methodology: Counts of nucleated cells, estimated from reference gene primer amplification, were obtained. TCRdb's copy holds only in-frame clones and misses some; the assay was immunoSEQ multiplex PCR. V and J calls and clone size are those listed in that table; D and trimming were worked out from the DNA. The top ten hold roughly a fifth of the sample, which has 45,000 to 70,000 clones, approximately 90% seen once. The rearrangement links TRBV30 to TRBJ1-1; TRBD1 might be the D (5 bases). The sequencing sample was made of peripheral blood. This TCR was recovered from a woman of 80 years or more with COVID-19, enrolled during active disease. The CDR3 bases are TGTGCCTGGATCGCGGACAATTGGAACACTGAAGCTTTCTTT. The encoded protein is CAWIADNWNTEAFF.